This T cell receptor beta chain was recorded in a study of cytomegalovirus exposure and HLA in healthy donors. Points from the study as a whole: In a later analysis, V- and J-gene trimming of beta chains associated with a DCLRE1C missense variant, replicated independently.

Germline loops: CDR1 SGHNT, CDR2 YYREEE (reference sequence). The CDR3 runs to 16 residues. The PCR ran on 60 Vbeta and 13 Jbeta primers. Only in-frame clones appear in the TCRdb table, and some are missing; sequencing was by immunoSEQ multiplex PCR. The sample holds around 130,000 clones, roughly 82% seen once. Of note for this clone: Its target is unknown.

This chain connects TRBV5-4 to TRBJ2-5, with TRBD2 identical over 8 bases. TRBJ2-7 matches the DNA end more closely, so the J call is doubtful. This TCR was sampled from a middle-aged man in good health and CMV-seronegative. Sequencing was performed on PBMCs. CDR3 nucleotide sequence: TGTGCCAGCAGCTCATCTCTTAGCGGGGTAGCTTACGAGCAGTACTTC. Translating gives CASSSSLSGVAYEQYF.